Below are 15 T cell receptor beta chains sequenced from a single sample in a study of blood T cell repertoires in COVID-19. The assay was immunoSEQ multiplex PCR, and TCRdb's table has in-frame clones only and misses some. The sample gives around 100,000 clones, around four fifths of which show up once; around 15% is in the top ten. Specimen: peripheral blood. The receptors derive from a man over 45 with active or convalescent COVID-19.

The CDR3 loop is CASSLAAGSYYEQYF. In nucleotides, the CDR3 is TGCGCCAGCAGCTTGGCAGCGGGATCATACTACGAGCAGTACTTC. This chain uses TRBV5-1 with TRBJ2-7; 7 bases line up with TRBD2. The CDR3 loop spans 15 amino acids. The germline CDR1 and CDR2 sequences are SGHRS and YFSETQ. V lost 0 bases to trimming and J lost 3 bases; unmatched junction nucleotides: 6.

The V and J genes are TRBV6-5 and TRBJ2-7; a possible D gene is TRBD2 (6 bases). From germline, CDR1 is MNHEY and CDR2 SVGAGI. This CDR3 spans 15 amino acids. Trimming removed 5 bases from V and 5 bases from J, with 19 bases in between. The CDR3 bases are TGTGCCAGCAGTCCCGGGATCGGAGGGCCCCACGAGCAGTACTTC. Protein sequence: CASSPGIGGPHEQYF.

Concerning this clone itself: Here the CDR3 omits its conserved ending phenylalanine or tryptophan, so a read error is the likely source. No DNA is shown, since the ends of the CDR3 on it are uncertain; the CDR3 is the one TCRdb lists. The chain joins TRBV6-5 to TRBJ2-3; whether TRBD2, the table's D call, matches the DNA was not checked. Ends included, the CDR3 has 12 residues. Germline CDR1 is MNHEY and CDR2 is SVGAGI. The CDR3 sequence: CASSLHFEGLLL.

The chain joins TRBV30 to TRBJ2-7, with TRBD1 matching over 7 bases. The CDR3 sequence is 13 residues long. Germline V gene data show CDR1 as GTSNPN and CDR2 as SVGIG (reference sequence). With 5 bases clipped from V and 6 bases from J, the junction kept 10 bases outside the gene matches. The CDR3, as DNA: TGTGCCTGGGACCCCGGGACAGCACTCGAGCAGTACTTC. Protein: CAWDPGTALEQYF.

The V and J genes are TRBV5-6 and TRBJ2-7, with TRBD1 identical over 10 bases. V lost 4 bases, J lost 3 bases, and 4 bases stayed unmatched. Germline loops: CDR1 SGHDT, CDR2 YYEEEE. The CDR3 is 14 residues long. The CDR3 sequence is CASSHGTGDYEQYF. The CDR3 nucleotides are TGTGCCAGCAGCCACGGGACAGGGGACTACGAGCAGTACTTC. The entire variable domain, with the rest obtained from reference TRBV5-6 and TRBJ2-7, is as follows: DAGVTQSPTHLIKTRGQQVTLRCSPKSGHDTVSWYQQALGQGPQFIFQYYEEEERQRGNFPDRFSGHQFPNYSSELNVNALLLGDSALYLCASSHGTGDYEQYFGPGTRLTVT.

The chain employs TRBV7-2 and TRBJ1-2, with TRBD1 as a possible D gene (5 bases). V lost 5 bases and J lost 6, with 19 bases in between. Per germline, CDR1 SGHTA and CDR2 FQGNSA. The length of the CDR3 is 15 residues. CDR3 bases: TGTGCCAGCAGCCCATTGGGGCTTAGCAGACATGGCTACACCTTC. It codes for CASSPLGLSRHGYTF.

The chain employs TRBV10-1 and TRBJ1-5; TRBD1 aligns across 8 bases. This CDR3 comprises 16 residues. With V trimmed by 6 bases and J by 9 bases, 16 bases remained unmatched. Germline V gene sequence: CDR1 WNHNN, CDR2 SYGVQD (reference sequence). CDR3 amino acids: CASRRKSGTGAGPQHF. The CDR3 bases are TGCGCCAGCAGAAGAAAAAGTGGGACAGGTGCCGGGCCCCAGCATTTT.

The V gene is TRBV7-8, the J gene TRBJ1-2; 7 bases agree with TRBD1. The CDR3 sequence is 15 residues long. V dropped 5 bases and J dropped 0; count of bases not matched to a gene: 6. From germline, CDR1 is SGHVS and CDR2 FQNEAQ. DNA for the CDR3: TGTGCCAGCAGCCCAGGGACAGCGACTAACTATGGCTACACCTTC. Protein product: CASSPGTATNYGYTF. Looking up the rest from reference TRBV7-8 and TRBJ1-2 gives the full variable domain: GAGVSQSPRYKVAKRGQDVALRCDPISGHVSLFWYQQALGQGPEFLTYFQNEAQLDKSGLPSDRFFAERPEGSVSTLKIQRTQQEDSAVYLCASSPGTATNYGYTFGSGTRLTVV.

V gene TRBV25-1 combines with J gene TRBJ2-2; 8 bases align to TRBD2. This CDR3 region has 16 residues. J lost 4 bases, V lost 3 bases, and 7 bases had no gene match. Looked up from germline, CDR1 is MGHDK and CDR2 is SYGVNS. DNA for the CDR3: TGTGCCAGCAGTGATAAAAGCGGGAGCTTCACCGGGGAGCTGTTTTTT. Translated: CASSDKSGSFTGELFF.

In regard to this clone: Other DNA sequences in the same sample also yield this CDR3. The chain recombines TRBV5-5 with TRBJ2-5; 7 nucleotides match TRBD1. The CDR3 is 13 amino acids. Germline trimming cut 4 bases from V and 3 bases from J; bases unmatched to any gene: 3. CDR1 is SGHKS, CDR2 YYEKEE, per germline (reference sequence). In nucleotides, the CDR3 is TGTGCCAGCAGCCTAACAGGGGAAGAGACCCAGTACTTC. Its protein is CASSLTGEETQYF.

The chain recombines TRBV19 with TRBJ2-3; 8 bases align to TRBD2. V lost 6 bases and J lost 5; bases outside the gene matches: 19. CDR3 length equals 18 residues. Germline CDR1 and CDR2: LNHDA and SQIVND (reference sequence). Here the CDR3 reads CASRVSREGPSYLDTQYF. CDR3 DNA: TGTGCCAGTAGGGTAAGTCGGGAGGGCCCCTCTTATCTAGATACGCAGTATTTT.

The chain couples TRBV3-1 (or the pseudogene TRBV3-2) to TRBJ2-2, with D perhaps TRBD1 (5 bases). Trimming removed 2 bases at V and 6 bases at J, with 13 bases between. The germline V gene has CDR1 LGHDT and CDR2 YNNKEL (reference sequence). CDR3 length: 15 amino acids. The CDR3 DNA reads TGTGCCAGCAGCCAATATGTCAGGGTCGCCGGGGAGCTGTTTTTT. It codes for CASSQYVRVAGELFF.

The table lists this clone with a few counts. The CDR3 coding sequence is TGTGCCAGCAGCCACTGGCTAGCGGACACCGGGGAGCTGTTTTTT. Its protein product is CASSHWLADTGELFF. V is TRBV3-1 (or the pseudogene TRBV3-2) and J is TRBJ2-2; 7 nucleotides line up with TRBD2. The CDR3 runs 15 residues. From germline, CDR1 is LGHDT and CDR2 YNNKEL (reference sequence). The junction had 4 bases not matched to a gene; V was cut back by 3 bases and J by 3 bases.

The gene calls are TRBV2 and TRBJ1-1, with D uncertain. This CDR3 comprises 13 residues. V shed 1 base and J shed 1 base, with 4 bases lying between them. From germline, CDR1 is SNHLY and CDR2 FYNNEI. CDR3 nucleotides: TGTGCCAGCAGTGAAGAACAGAACACTGAAGCTTTCTTT. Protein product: CASSEEQNTEAFF.

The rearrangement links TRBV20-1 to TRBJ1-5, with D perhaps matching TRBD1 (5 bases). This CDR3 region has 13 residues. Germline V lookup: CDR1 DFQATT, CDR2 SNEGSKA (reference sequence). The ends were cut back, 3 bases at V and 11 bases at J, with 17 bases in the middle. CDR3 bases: TGCAGTGCTAGTCGCCAGGGCAGCCTGGCCCAGCATTTT. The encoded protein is CSASRQGSLAQHF.